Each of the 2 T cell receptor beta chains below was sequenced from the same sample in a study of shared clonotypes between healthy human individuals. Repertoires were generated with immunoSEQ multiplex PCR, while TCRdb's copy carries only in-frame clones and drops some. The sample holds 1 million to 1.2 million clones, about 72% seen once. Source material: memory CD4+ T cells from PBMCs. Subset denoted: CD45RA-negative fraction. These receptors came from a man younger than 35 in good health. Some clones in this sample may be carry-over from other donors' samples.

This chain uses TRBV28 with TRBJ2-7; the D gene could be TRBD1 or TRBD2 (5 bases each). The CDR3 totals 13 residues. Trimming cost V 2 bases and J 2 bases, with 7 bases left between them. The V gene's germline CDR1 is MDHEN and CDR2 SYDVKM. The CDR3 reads CASSLGTPYEQYF. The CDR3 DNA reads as TGTGCCAGCAGTTTAGGGACCCCCTACGAGCAGTACTTC.

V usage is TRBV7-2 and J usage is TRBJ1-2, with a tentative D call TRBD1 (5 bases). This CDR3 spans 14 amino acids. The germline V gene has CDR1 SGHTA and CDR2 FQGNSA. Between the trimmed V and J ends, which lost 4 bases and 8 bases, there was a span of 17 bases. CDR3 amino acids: CASSSPGGGNGYTF. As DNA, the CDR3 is TGTGCCAGCAGCTCCCCCGGGGGAGGGAACGGCTACACCTTC.